This T cell receptor (beta chain) was identified during a study of cytomegalovirus exposure and HLA in healthy donors. Study results and limitations: Sequencing depth across donors, presence/absence analyses assumed, was roughly uniform. It was only CMV serostatus that was available as immune exposure information. HLA allele associations emerged for roughly 17,000 TCR beta sequences in a later analysis, at 0.05 false discovery rate.

V dropped 2 bases and J dropped 3; count of bases not matched to a gene: 5. Per germline, CDR1 MDHEN and CDR2 SYDVKM. The CDR3 length is 16 residues. When sampled, the donors appeared nominally healthy, though they likely had unrecorded immune exposures. In the PCR, 60 Vbeta and 13 Jbeta primers were used. TCRdb's copy holds only in-frame clones and misses some; the assay was immunoSEQ multiplex PCR. The table has 210,000 or so clones, 76% seen once. Turning to this clone: What it binds is unknown.

Sequenced sample: PBMCs. The rearrangement joins TRBV28 to TRBJ1-5; 9 nucleotides align to TRBD1. This clonotype originated in a man between 18 and 29 years old in good health and CMV-seronegative. CDR3 protein: CASSLLGTGFNQPQHF. The CDR3 DNA reads TGTGCCAGCAGTTTACTTGGGACAGGGTTCAATCAGCCCCAGCATTTT.